This TCR beta chain was recorded in a study of CD4 and CD8 cells across lung adenocarcinoma regions. TCRdb redid the calling of the PCR reads with MiXCR, one entry per CDR3 protein. The sample shows some 20,000 distinct CDR3 sequences, more than 45% of them seen only once. Donors had localized lung adenocarcinoma, a non-small cell lung cancer. This clonotype is classed as medium-sized. J lost 8 bases, V lost 1 base, and 9 bases had no gene match. Germline V gene data show CDR1 as MDHEN and CDR2 as SYDVKM. CDR3 size: 16 residues. The chain carries TRBV28 and TRBJ2-1, with 9 bases matching TRBD2. The TCR comes from a male donor with lung adenocarcinoma. The CD4 and CD8 labels of this study may be unreliable. Sequencing was done on a sample of CD4+ T cells from the margin of a lung tumor. CDR3 DNA sequence: TGTGCCAGCAGTTTATTACCCCCGCGGGGGGGAGATGAGCAGTTCTTC. Translating gives CASSLLPPRGGDEQFF. Complete variable domain (other parts from reference TRBV28 and TRBJ2-1): DVKVTQSSRYLVKRTGEKVFLECVQDMDHENMFWYRQDPGLGLRLIYFSYDVKMKEKGDIPEGYSVSREKKERFSLILESASTNQTSMYLCASSLLPPRGGDEQFFGPGTRLTVL.